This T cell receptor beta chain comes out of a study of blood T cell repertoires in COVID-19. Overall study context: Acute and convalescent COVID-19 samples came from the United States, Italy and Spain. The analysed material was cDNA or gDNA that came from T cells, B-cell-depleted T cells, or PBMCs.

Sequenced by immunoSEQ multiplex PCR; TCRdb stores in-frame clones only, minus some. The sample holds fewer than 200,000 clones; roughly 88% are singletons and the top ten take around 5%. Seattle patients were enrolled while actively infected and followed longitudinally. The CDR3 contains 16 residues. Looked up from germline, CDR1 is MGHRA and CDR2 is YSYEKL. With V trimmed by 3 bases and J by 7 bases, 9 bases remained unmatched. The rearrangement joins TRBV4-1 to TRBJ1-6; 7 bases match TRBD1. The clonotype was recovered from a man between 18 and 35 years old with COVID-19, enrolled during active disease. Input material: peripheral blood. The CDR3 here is CASSQTGLLRNSPLHF. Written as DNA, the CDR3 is TGCGCCAGCAGCCAGACAGGGCTTCTTAGGAATTCACCCCTCCACTTT.